Listed below are T cell receptor beta chains from one sample, sequenced in a study of technical replicates of blood from a few donors. Profiled with immunoSEQ multiplex PCR; TCRdb holds only in-frame clones, not every one. The sample lists about 94,000 clones; approximately 96% were seen once. Sequenced: T cells isolated from PBMCs. Receptors were obtained from a human donor in good health. Each CDR3 is given with its conserved first and last residue. The D gene is left open where the match is weak. Expanded clones are given a class, and other clones once, few, many or no size at all.

V	J	size	D	CDR3	DNA
TRBV6-1	TRBJ1-1	NA	NA	CASSLSNPNTEAFF	TGTGCCAGCAGTCTTAGTAACCCGAACACTGAAGCTTTCTTT
TRBV19	TRBJ1-6	NA	NA	CASSIEAQRLYSPLHF	TGTGCCAGTAGTATCGAGGCCCAAAGGCTGTACTCACCCCTCCACTTT
TRBV29-1	TRBJ1-1	NA	TRBD1	CSVARDSAVGTEAFF	TGCAGCGTTGCGCGGGACAGCGCAGTTGGCACTGAAGCTTTCTTT
TRBV4-1	TRBJ1-1	NA	NA	CASSQVGRGLTEAFF	TGCGCCAGCAGCCAAGTCGGGAGAGGGCTCACTGAAGCTTTCTTT
TRBV18	TRBJ2-6	NA	NA	CASSPISSGANVLTF	TGTGCCAGCTCACCCATCAGCTCTGGGGCCAACGTCCTGACTTTC
TRBV14	TRBJ2-1	NA	TRBD2	CASSLPGLAGLHEQFF	TGTGCCAGCAGCCTACCTGGACTAGCGGGGTTACATGAGCAGTTCTTC
TRBV7-9	TRBJ2-7	NA	TRBD2	CASSMGTSGYEQYF	TGTGCCAGCAGCATGGGGACTAGCGGCTACGAGCAGTACTTC
TRBV27	TRBJ2-1	NA	TRBD1	CASSPRPTGGSYNEQFF	TGTGCCAGCAGTCCACGACCGACAGGGGGCTCCTACAATGAGCAGTTCTTC
TRBV28	TRBJ1-1	NA	NA	CASSAIRGNTEAFF	TGTGCCAGCAGCGCGATCAGGGGGAACACTGAAGCTTTCTTT
TRBV19	TRBJ2-2	NA	NA	CASSDQQLFASNTGELFF	TGTGCCAGTAGCGATCAACAGCTTTTCGCCTCGAACACCGGGGAGCTGTTTTTT
TRBV5-4	TRBJ2-5	once	TRBD2	CASSLTSGQETQYF	TGTGCCAGCAGCTTGACTAGCGGCCAAGAGACCCAGTACTTC
TRBV5-5	TRBJ2-7	NA	TRBD2	CASSLGAGVSYEQYF	TGTGCCAGCAGCTTGGGAGCGGGGGTCTCCTACGAGCAGTACTTC
TRBV7-2	TRBJ1-2	NA	NA	CASSLGGDPGYTF	TGTGCCAGCAGCTTAGGGGGGGATCCTGGCTACACCTTC
TRBV7-9	TRBJ1-2	NA	TRBD1	CASSKRDPGDRPRYGYTF	TGTGCCAGCAGTAAGAGGGATCCCGGGGACAGGCCACGTTATGGCTACACCTTC
TRBV4-1	TRBJ2-7	once	TRBD2	CASSPVSLAGGGSSYEQYF	TGCGCCAGCAGCCCGGTTTCACTAGCGGGAGGGGGAAGCTCCTACGAGCAGTACTTC
TRBV10-3	TRBJ2-1	once	TRBD1	CAIGGQGYNEQFF	TGTGCCATCGGTGGACAGGGGTACAATGAGCAGTTCTTC
TRBV5-1	TRBJ2-1	NA	TRBD2	CASSLGGLAGFNEQFF	TGCGCCAGCAGCTTGGGGGGACTAGCGGGATTCAATGAGCAGTTCTTC
TRBV14	TRBJ2-2	NA	TRBD1	CASRNRGANTGELFF	TGTGCCAGCAGAAACAGGGGAGCGAACACCGGGGAGCTGTTTTTT
TRBV27	TRBJ2-5	NA	NA	CASSFVGHETQYF	TGTGCCAGCAGTTTCGTGGGCCACGAGACCCAGTACTTC
TRBV5-5	TRBJ2-7	once	TRBD2	CASRREYEQYF	TGTGCCAGCCGGCGGGAGTACGAGCAGTACTTC
TRBV6-1	TRBJ2-5	NA	TRBD1	CASSESGPGQGGETQYF	TGTGCCAGCAGTGAATCCGGACCTGGACAGGGGGGAGAGACCCAGTACTTC
TRBV6-5	TRBJ2-2	NA	NA	CASNGGLNTGELFF	TGTGCCAGCAACGGGGGTTTAAACACCGGGGAGCTGTTTTTT
TRBV19	TRBJ1-2	NA	NA	CASSLFGGTTNYGYTF	TGTGCCAGTAGTCTTTTTGGGGGGACTACTAACTATGGCTACACCTTC
TRBV6-1	TRBJ2-7	NA	NA	CASKTTSYEQYF	TGTGCCAGTAAAACTACCTCCTACGAGCAGTACTTC
TRBV21-1	TRBJ2-1	once	NA	CASSKRQGPPYNEQFF	TGTGCCAGCAGCAAGAGACAGGGACCACCCTACAATGAGCAGTTCTTC
TRBV13	TRBJ2-1	NA	NA	CATHRVSWNEQFF	TGTGCCACTCACAGGGTGTCTTGGAATGAGCAGTTCTTC
TRBV11-2	TRBJ1-1	NA	NA	CASSPMGGENTEAFF	TGTGCCAGCAGCCCCATGGGGGGGGAAAACACTGAAGCTTTCTTT
TRBV7-9	TRBJ1-4	NA	TRBD1	CASSPGTANEKLFF	TGTGCCAGCAGCCCCGGGACAGCTAATGAAAAACTGTTTTTT
TRBV7-9	TRBJ1-2	NA	TRBD1	CASSSGETGPSMNYGYTF	TGTGCCAGCAGCTCCGGCGAGACAGGGCCAAGTATGAACTATGGCTACACCTTC
TRBV29-1	TRBJ2-1	NA	NA	CSVDDRDKAYNEQFF	TGCAGCGTTGACGACCGGGACAAGGCATACAATGAGCAGTTCTTC
TRBV28	TRBJ2-2	NA	TRBD2	CASSPYSRLSGRAYTGELFF	TGTGCCAGCAGTCCATATTCCCGTCTTAGCGGGAGGGCCTACACCGGGGAGCTGTTTTTT
TRBV9	TRBJ2-1	NA	NA	CASSADGGSSYNEQFF	TGTGCCAGCAGCGCCGACGGGGGAAGCTCCTACAATGAGCAGTTCTTC
TRBV2	TRBJ2-7	NA	NA	CASSESQGSQGYEQYF	TGTGCCAGCAGTGAATCCCAGGGCTCCCAGGGCTACGAGCAGTACTTC
TRBV18	TRBJ1-5	NA	NA	CASSPEAANQPQHF	TGTGCCAGCTCACCAGAGGCAGCCAATCAGCCCCAGCATTTT
TRBV4-2	TRBJ1-2	NA	TRBD1	CASSHGRGSRVGYTF	TGTGCCAGCAGCCATGGCAGGGGGAGTAGAGTAGGCTACACCTTC
TRBV28	TRBJ2-1	NA	NA	CASRLGTKQEQFF	TGTGCCAGCCGACTAGGAACTAAACAGGAGCAGTTCTTC